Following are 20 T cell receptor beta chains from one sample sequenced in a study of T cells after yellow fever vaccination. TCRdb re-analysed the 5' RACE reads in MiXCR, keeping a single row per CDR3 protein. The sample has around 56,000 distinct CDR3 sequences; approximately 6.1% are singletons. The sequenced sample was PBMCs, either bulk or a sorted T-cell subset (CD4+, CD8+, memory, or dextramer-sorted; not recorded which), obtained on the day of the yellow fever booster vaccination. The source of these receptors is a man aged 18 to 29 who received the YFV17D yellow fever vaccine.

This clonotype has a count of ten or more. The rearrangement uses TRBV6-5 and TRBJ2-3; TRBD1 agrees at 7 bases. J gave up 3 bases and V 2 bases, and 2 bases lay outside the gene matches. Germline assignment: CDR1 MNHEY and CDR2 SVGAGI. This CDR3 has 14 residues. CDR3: CASSYTGATDTQYF. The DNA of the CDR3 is TGTGCCAGCAGTTACACAGGGGCGACAGATACGCAGTATTTT.

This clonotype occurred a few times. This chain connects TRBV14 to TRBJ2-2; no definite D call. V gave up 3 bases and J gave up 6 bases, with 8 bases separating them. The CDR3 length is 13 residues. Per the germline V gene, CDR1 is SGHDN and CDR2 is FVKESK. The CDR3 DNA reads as TGTGCCAGCAGCCACCCACGACCCGGGGAGCTGTTTTTT. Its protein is CASSHPRPGELFF.

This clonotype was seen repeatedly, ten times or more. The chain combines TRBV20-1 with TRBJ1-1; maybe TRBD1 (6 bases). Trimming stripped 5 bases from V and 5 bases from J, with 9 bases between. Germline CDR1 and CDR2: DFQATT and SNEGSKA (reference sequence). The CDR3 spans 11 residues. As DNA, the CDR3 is TGCAGTGCTGAAGGACAGACTGAAGCTTTCTTT. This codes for CSAEGQTEAFF.

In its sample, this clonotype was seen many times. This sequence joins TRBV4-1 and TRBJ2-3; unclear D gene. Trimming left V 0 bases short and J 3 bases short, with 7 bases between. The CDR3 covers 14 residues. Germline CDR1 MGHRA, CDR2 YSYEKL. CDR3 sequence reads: CASSQELRTDTQYF. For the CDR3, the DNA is TGCGCCAGCAGCCAAGAACTCCGGACAGATACGCAGTATTTT.

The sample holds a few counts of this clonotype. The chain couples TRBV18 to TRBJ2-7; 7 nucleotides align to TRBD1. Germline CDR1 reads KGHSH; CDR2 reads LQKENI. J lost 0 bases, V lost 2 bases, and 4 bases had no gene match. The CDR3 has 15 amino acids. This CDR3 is CASSPNTGVSYEQYF. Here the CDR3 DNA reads TGTGCCAGCTCACCAAACACAGGGGTCTCCTACGAGCAGTACTTC. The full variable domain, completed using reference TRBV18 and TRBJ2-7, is NAGVMQNPRHLVRRRGQEARLRCSPMKGHSHVYWYRQLPEEGLKFMVYLQKENIIDESGMPKERFSAEFPKEGPSILRIQQVVRGDSAAYFCASSPNTGVSYEQYFGPGTRLTVT.

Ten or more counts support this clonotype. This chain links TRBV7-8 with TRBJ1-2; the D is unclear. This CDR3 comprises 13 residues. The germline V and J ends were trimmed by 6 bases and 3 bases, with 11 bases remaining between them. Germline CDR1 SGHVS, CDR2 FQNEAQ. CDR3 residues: CASSPGRDYGYTF. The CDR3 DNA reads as TGTGCCAGCAGTCCGGGTAGGGACTATGGCTACACCTTC.

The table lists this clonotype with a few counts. CDR3 in DNA: TGCGCCAGCAGCCAAGGGGACAGGGGCTACACAGATACGCAGTATTTT. This gives the protein CASSQGDRGYTDTQYF. The V gene is TRBV4-1, the J gene TRBJ2-3; TRBD1 agrees at 10 bases. The V gene end was trimmed by 1 base and the J gene end by 2 bases; junction bases not matched to a gene: 3. CDR1 MGHRA and CDR2 YSYEKL come from the germline V gene. The CDR3 sequence is 16 residues long.

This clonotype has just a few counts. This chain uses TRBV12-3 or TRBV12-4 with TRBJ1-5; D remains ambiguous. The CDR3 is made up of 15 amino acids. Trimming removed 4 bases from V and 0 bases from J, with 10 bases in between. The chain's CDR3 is CASSSTTLSNQPQHF. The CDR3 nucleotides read TGTGCCAGCAGTTCGACGACACTTAGCAATCAGCCCCAGCATTTT.

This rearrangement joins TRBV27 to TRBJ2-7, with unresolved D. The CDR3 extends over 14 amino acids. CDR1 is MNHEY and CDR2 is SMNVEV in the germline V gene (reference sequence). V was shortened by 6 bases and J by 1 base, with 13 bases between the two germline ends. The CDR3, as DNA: TGTGCCAGCAGGCCCCTCGGTACTTCCTACGAGCAGTACGTC. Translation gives CASRPLGTSYEQYV.

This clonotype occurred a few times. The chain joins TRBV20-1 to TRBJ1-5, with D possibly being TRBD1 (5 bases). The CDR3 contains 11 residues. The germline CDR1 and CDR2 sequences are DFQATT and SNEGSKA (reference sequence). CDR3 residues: CSADLGPTQHF. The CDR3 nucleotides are TGCAGCGCTGACCTGGGACCCACCCAGCATTTT.

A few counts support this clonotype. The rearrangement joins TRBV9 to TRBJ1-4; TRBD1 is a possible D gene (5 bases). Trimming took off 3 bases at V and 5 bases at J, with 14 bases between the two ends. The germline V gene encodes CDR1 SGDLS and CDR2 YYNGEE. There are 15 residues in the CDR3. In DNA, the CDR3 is TGTGCCAGCAGCGCAGAGACAGCGGGAAATGAAAAACTGTTTTTT. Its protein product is CASSAETAGNEKLFF.

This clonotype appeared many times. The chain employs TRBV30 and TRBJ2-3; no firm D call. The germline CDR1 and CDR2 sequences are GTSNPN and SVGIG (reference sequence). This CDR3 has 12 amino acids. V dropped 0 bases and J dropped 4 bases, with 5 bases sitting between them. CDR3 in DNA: TGTGCCTGGAGTGTAATTTCAGATACGCAGTATTTT. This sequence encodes CAWSVISDTQYF.

CDR3 sequence: CASSLGDGYNEKLFF. In DNA form, the CDR3 reads TGCGCCAGCAGCTTGGGAGACGGATATAATGAAAAACTGTTTTTT. The chain carries TRBV5-1 and TRBJ1-4; D remains unclear. Germline CDR1 SGHRS, CDR2 YFSETQ. V shed 0 bases and J shed 4 bases, with 10 bases lying between them. The CDR3 runs to 15 residues.

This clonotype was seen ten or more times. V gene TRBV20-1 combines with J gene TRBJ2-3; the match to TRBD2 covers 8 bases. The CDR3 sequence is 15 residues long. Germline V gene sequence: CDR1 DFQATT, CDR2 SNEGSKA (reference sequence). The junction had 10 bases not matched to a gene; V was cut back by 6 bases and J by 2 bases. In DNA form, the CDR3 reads TGCAGTGCCCCTCTGGCGGGGGGCCTCACAGATACGCAGTATTTT. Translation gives CSAPLAGGLTDTQYF.

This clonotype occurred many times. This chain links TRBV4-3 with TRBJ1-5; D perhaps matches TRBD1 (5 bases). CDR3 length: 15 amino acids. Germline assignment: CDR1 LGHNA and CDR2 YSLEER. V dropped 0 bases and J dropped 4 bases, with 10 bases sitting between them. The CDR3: CASSQDGGRNQPQHF. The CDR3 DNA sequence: TGCGCCAGCAGCCAAGATGGGGGACGTAATCAGCCCCAGCATTTT.

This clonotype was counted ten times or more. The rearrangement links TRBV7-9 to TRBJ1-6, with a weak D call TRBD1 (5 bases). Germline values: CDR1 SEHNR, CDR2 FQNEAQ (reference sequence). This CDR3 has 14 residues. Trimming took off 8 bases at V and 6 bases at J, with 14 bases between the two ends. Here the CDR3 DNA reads TGTGCCAGCGGACCGGGGCAGGGTAATTCACCCCTCCACTTT. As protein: CASGPGQGNSPLHF.

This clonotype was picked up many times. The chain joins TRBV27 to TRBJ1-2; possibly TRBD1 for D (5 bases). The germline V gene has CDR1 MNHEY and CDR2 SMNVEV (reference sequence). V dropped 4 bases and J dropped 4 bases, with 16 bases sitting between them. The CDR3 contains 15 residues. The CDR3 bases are TGTGCCAGCAGTTCTAATCGGGGACGTCCCTATGGCTACACCTTC. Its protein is CASSSNRGRPYGYTF.

CDR3 region: CASAKQGLESPLHF. The CDR3 nucleotides are TGTGCCAGTGCGAAACAGGGCTTGGAATCACCCCTCCACTTT. The rearrangement links TRBV19 to TRBJ1-6, with D maybe TRBD1 (6 bases). The CDR3 consists of 14 residues. Trimming took off 8 bases at V and 10 bases at J, with 18 bases between the two ends. The V gene's germline CDR1 is LNHDA and CDR2 SQIVND (reference sequence).

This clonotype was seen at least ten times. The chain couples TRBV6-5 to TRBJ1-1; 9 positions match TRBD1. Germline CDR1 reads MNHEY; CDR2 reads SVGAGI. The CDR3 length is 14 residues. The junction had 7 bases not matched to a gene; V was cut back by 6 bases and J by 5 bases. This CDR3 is CASSLGQGGTEAFF. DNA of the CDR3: TGTGCCAGCAGCCTGGGACAGGGAGGGACTGAAGCTTTCTTT.

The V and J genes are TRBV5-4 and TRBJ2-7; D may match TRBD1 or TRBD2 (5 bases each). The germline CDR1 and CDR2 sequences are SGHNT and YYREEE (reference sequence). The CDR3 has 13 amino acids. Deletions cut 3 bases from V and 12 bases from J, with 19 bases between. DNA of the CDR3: TGTGCCAGCAGCTCACTTGGGGACGAGCAGATGTACTTC. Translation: CASSSLGDEQMYF.